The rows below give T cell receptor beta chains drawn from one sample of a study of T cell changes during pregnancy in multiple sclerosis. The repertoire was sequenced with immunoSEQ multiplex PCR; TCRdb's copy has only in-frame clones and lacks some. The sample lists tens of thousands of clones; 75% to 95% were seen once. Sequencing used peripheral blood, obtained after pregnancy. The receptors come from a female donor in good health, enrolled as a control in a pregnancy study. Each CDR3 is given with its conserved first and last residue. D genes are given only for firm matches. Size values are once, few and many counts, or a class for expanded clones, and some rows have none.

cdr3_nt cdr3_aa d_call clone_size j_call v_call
TGTGCCAGCAGCTTAGCCTCGGCCGGGGAGCCCTATGGCTACACCTTC CASSLASAGEPYGYTF . . TRBJ1-2 TRBV7-2
TGCAGTGCTGCGAGCGGTGATACGCAGTATTTT CSAASGDTQYF . . TRBJ2-3 TRBV20-1
TGTGCCAGCAGCCCCGGACAGGTTATCAACTATGGCTACACCTTC CASSPGQVINYGYTF TRBD1 . TRBJ1-2 TRBV5-5
TGTGCCAGCGGGTCGGGGGGAAGCAATGAAAAACTGTTTTTT CASGSGGSNEKLFF . . TRBJ1-4 TRBV28
TGCAGCGTCGGACAGGCCGTAACATATTACCAGCATTTT CSVGQAVTYYQHF TRBD1 . TRBJ1-5 TRBV29-1
TGTGCCAGTATAGGGACAGGGAACACCGGGGAGCTGTTTTTT CASIGTGNTGELFF TRBD1 . TRBJ2-2 TRBV19
TGTGCCAGCTCACCGGACGGGATTAGTAACATTCAGTACTTC CASSPDGISNIQYF . . TRBJ2-4 TRBV18
TGTGCCAGCAGCTTCCCCCTAGACACCATATATTTT CASSFPLDTIYF . once TRBJ1-3 TRBV5-8
TGTGCCAGCAGCACCGTACAGGGGATTGATGGCTACACCTTC CASSTVQGIDGYTF TRBD1 few TRBJ1-2 TRBV7-2
TGTGCCAGCAGCTTGGACAGGGGTAACACTGAAGCTTTCTTT CASSLDRGNTEAFF TRBD1 few TRBJ1-1 TRBV5-4
TGTGCCAGCAGTGAGAGAGGTTGGGATGAGCAGTTCTTC CASSERGWDEQFF . . TRBJ2-1 TRBV6-1
TGTGCCAGCAGCTTCAACAGAGGGACTAATGAAAAACTGTTTTTT CASSFNRGTNEKLFF . . TRBJ1-4 TRBV5-6
TGTGCCAGCAGCCAAGGCGGCTATCAACAAGAGACCCAGTACTTC CASSQGGYQQETQYF . once TRBJ2-5 TRBV4-2
TGCGCCAGCAGCCAAGACCCAAAATACGAGCAGTACTTC CASSQDPKYEQYF . . TRBJ2-7 TRBV4-3
TGTGCCAGCGGTTTCTCCTACAATGAGCAGTTCTTC CASGFSYNEQFF . . TRBJ2-1 TRBV19
TGTGCCACCAGCAGACGACAGGGGAGCGAGCAGTACTTC CATSRRQGSEQYF TRBD1 . TRBJ2-7 TRBV15
TGTGCCAGCAGCTCACAGGGCGCCCATGGTGAAAAACTGTTTTTT CASSSQGAHGEKLFF . . TRBJ1-4 TRBV7-9
TGCAGCGTTGGCAGGGTGGTTGCAGATACGCAGTATTTT CSVGRVVADTQYF . . TRBJ2-3 TRBV29-1
TGTGCCAGCAGCTCGGTTCGGGGAAGGCAGTACTTC CASSSVRGRQYF . . TRBJ2-7 TRBV14
TGTGCCAGCTCAGACGACCTAGCGGGGCACAATGAGCAGTTCTTC CASSDDLAGHNEQFF TRBD2 . TRBJ2-1 TRBV18
TGTGCCAGCACCCTATCCCAGGGGGCGCTTACTGAAGCTTTCTTT CASTLSQGALTEAFF TRBD1 . TRBJ1-1 TRBV2
TGTGCCTGGAGGGGGGACAGGAACTACGAGCAGTACTTC CAWRGDRNYEQYF TRBD1 . TRBJ2-7 TRBV30